These 28 T cell receptor beta chains came from one sample sequenced in a study of cytomegalovirus exposure and HLA in healthy donors. TCRdb keeps only in-frame clones here, not all; method: immunoSEQ multiplex PCR. Among around 150,000 clones, roughly four fifths were seen once, and the ten largest hold 25% to 30%. What was sequenced was PBMCs. Receptors were obtained from a man aged 30 to 45 in good health and CMV-seropositive.

CDR3 DNA sequence: TGTGCCAGCAGTGGTCTCAGGGGGCTACAGCCCCAGCATTTT. Its protein product is CASSGLRGLQPQHF. The chain links TRBV6-1 to TRBJ1-5, with 8 bases identical to TRBD1. The J segment lost 7 bases and the V segment lost 4 bases, leaving 6 bases of the junction unmatched. The CDR3 covers 14 residues. Per germline, CDR1 MNHNS and CDR2 SASEGT.

This clone appeared once. This chain uses TRBV13 with TRBJ2-5, with no clear D. With 0 bases removed from V and 5 bases from J, the gap between germline ends came to 4 bases. The CDR3 is made up of 12 amino acids. CDR1 is PRHDT, CDR2 FYEKMQ, per germline (reference sequence). CDR3 DNA sequence: TGTGCCAGCAGCTTAGGCGAGGAGACCCAGTACTTC. Translated: CASSLGEETQYF.

The chain employs TRBV5-4 and TRBJ1-2; the D gene is possibly TRBD1 (5 bases). Per the germline V gene, CDR1 is SGHNT and CDR2 is YYREEE (reference sequence). Trimming removed 0 bases at V and 4 bases at J, with 10 bases between. The CDR3 length is 14 residues. CDR3 loop: CASSLGGEVYGYTF. In nucleotides, the CDR3 is TGTGCCAGCAGCTTGGGGGGGGAGGTCTATGGCTACACCTTC.

Only one count was recorded for this clone. The chain is built from TRBV9 and TRBJ1-5; D is perhaps TRBD1 (5 bases). This CDR3 is 14 amino acids long. CDR1 SGDLS and CDR2 YYNGEE come from the germline V gene. V was trimmed by 2 bases and J by 3 bases, leaving 9 bases between them. The CDR3 sequence is CASSVGQLNQPQHF. CDR3 sequence (DNA): TGTGCCAGCAGCGTTGGACAACTCAATCAGCCCCAGCATTTT.

V gene TRBV7-2 combines with J gene TRBJ2-1; 11 nucleotides match TRBD2. The junction had 3 bases not matched to a gene; V was cut back by 0 bases and J by 5 bases. CDR1 and CDR2 (germline): SGHTA, FQGNSA. The CDR3 spans 16 residues. CDR3 residues: CASSLAGTSGNNEQFF. CDR3 bases: TGTGCCAGCAGCTTAGCCGGGACTAGCGGAAACAATGAGCAGTTCTTC.

The rearrangement joins TRBV5-1 to TRBJ1-1; D gene unclear. CDR1 and CDR2 from the germline V gene are SGHRS and YFSETQ. With 2 bases removed from V and 0 bases from J, the gap between germline ends came to 8 bases. The CDR3 is 14 amino acids. The CDR3 protein is CASSFGEMNTEAFF. CDR3 DNA sequence: TGCGCCAGCAGCTTTGGAGAAATGAACACTGAAGCTTTCTTT.

This rearrangement joins TRBV7-9 to TRBJ1-1; 8 bases are a match to TRBD1. Germline CDR1 is SEHNR and CDR2 is FQNEAQ (reference sequence). Trimming removed 4 bases from V and 3 bases from J; junction bases left unmatched: 7. This CDR3 contains 15 residues. CDR3 in DNA: TGTGCCAGCAGCTCTAGACAGGGGACGGACACTGAAGCTTTCTTT. This gives the protein CASSSRQGTDTEAFF.

The chain employs TRBV5-5 and TRBJ2-7; 11 bases are a match to TRBD1. CDR1 and CDR2 (germline): SGHKS, YYEKEE (reference sequence). V lost 4 bases, J lost 2 bases, and 8 bases stayed unmatched. This CDR3 region has 16 residues. Here the CDR3 reads CASSRPPGQGAYEQYF. The CDR3 DNA follows: TGTGCCAGCAGCCGACCCCCGGGACAGGGGGCCTACGAGCAGTACTTC.

The rearrangement uses TRBV7-2 and TRBJ2-1; weak D call: TRBD2 (5 bases). The CDR3 runs to 13 residues. Germline CDR1 is SGHTA and CDR2 is FQGNSA. V shed 1 base and J shed 4 bases, with 5 bases lying between them. The CDR3 loop reads CASSLGEYNEQFF. For the CDR3, the DNA is TGTGCCAGCAGCTTAGGGGAGTACAATGAGCAGTTCTTC.

This clone was seen just once. The chain employs TRBV18 and TRBJ2-7, with D unresolved. V lost 3 bases to trimming and J lost 4 bases, with 10 bases between them. Germline loops: CDR1 KGHSH, CDR2 LQKENI. The length of the CDR3 is 13 residues. This CDR3 reads CASSPVKEYEQYF. CDR3 sequence (DNA): TGTGCCAGCTCACCGGTCAAGGAGTACGAGCAGTACTTC.

Turning to this clone: This sample also contains other DNA sequences that code for the same CDR3. The chain couples TRBV6-1 to TRBJ1-2, with D maybe TRBD1 (5 bases). Germline loops: CDR1 MNHNS, CDR2 SASEGT. The V gene lost 6 bases and the J gene lost 4 bases, with 12 bases spanning the gap. The CDR3 covers 13 residues. The CDR3 DNA reads as TGTGCCAGCAGCGAGCGGGGGGGCTATGGCTACACCTTC. Protein product: CASSERGGYGYTF.

The chain combines TRBV4-2 with TRBJ1-2; TRBD1 matches at 9 bases. The germline V gene has CDR1 LGHNA and CDR2 YNFKEQ. V was clipped by 4 bases and J by 8 bases; unmatched bases: 17. The CDR3 has 17 residues. The CDR3 DNA reads as TGTGCCAGCAGCCCCGGGACAGGGAGGTCGGGAGATGTGGGCTACACCTTC. Translation gives CASSPGTGRSGDVGYTF.

The rearrangement uses TRBV21-1 and TRBJ2-7; TRBD1, the D gene given by the table, was not confirmed from the DNA. TRBV21-1 is marked as a pseudogene. This CDR3 contains 12 residues. CDR3 region: CASTRGEYEQYF. CDR3 DNA: TGTGCCAGCACCAGGGGGGAATACGAGCAGTACTTC.

This rearrangement joins TRBV28 to TRBJ1-3, with D uncertain. With 3 bases removed from V and 1 base from J, the gap between germline ends came to 7 bases. Germline V gene lookup returns CDR1 MDHEN and CDR2 SYDVKM. CDR3 size: 14 residues. This chain's CDR3 is CASSFRHSGNTIYF. In DNA form, the CDR3 reads TGTGCCAGCAGTTTCCGACATTCTGGAAACACCATATATTTT. Full variable domain (remainder filled in from reference TRBV28 and TRBJ1-3): DVKVTQSSRYLVKRTGEKVFLECVQDMDHENMFWYRQDPGLGLRLIYFSYDVKMKEKGDIPEGYSVSREKKERFSLILESASTNQTSMYLCASSFRHSGNTIYFGEGSWLTVV.

This chain connects TRBV7-6 to TRBJ1-6; no firm D call. V shed 4 bases and J shed 3 bases, with 10 bases lying between them. Germline V gives CDR1 SGHVS, CDR2 FNYEAQ. CDR3 length equals 15 residues. In nucleotides, the CDR3 is TGTGCCAGCAGCTCGGGTCTCTTCTATAATTCACCCCTCCACTTT. Its translation: CASSSGLFYNSPLHF.

The V gene is TRBV11-2, the J gene TRBJ2-7, with 12 nucleotides matching TRBD1. The CDR3 spans 15 residues. V shed 4 bases, J shed 6 bases, and the junction held 7 bases outside the gene matches. CDR1 is SGHAT, CDR2 FQNNGV, per germline. As DNA, the CDR3 is TGTGCCAGCAGCTACCGGGGACAGGGGGCGGGCGAGCAGTACTTC. It translates to CASSYRGQGAGEQYF. The variable domain in full, completed from reference TRBV11-2 and TRBJ2-7, reads EAGVAQSPRYKIIEKRQSVAFWCNPISGHATLYWYQQILGQGPKLLIQFQNNGVVDDSQLPKDRFSAERLKGVDSTLKIQPAKLEDSAVYLCASSYRGQGAGEQYFGPGTRLTVT.

The gene calls are TRBV5-6 and TRBJ1-2, with D unclear. The CDR3 is 11 amino acids. CDR1 SGHDT and CDR2 YYEEEE come from the germline V gene. V gave up 1 base and J gave up 6 bases, with 4 bases separating them. This CDR3 reads CASSLTNGYTF. CDR3 nucleotides: TGTGCCAGCAGCTTGACTAATGGCTACACCTTC. The full variable domain, with the rest looked up from reference TRBV5-6 and TRBJ1-2, is DAGVTQSPTHLIKTRGQQVTLRCSPKSGHDTVSWYQQALGQGPQFIFQYYEEEERQRGNFPDRFSGHQFPNYSSELNVNALLLGDSALYLCASSLTNGYTFGSGTRLTVV.

V is TRBV28 and J is TRBJ1-4, with TRBD1 matching over 7 bases. The CDR3 spans 15 residues. Trimming took 6 bases from V and 5 from J; bases not matched to a gene: 9. Germline V gives CDR1 MDHEN, CDR2 SYDVKM. The CDR3 here is CASSLTGEKNEKLFF. The DNA for the CDR3 is TGTGCCAGCAGCTTAACAGGGGAGAAGAATGAAAAACTGTTTTTT. The full variable domain, in which reference TRBV28 and TRBJ1-4 provide the parts outside the CDR3, is DVKVTQSSRYLVKRTGEKVFLECVQDMDHENMFWYRQDPGLGLRLIYFSYDVKMKEKGDIPEGYSVSREKKERFSLILESASTNQTSMYLCASSLTGEKNEKLFFGSGTQLSVL.

V is TRBV11-3 and J is TRBJ2-1; tentative D call: TRBD2 (5 bases). Trimming shortened V by 0 bases and J by 6 bases, and 9 bases separated the two germline ends. The CDR3 is 14 residues long. CDR1 SGHNT and CDR2 YENEEA come from the germline V gene. The CDR3 is CASSLDGKGNEQFF. The CDR3 nucleotides are TGTGCCAGCAGCTTAGACGGGAAGGGCAATGAGCAGTTCTTC. The variable domain in full, completed from reference TRBV11-3 and TRBJ2-1, reads EAGVVQSPRYKIIEKKQPVAFWCNPISGHNTLYWYLQNLGQGPELLIRYENEEAVDDSQLPKDRFSAERLKGVDSTLKIQPAELGDSAVYLCASSLDGKGNEQFFGPGTRLTVL.

The table lists this clone with a count of one. This sequence joins TRBV19 and TRBJ2-4, with TRBD2 matching 7 bases. This CDR3 contains 14 residues. V gave up 7 bases and J gave up 5 bases; unmatched junction bases: 8. CDR1 and CDR2 (germline): LNHDA, SQIVND (reference sequence). The CDR3 coding sequence is TGTGCCAGTACCGCCGGGACTAAACAAAACATTCAGTACTTC. This sequence encodes CASTAGTKQNIQYF.

This clone occurred once. The chain uses TRBV29-1 and TRBJ1-1; D may be TRBD1 (5 bases). Looked up from germline, CDR1 is SQVTM and CDR2 is ANQGSEA. Trimming shortened V by 7 bases and J by 4 bases, and 10 bases separated the two germline ends. The CDR3 runs to 11 residues. This CDR3 reads CSADSPTEAFF. The CDR3, as DNA: TGCAGCGCAGACAGCCCCACTGAAGCTTTCTTT. The whole variable domain, remainder taken from reference TRBV29-1 and TRBJ1-1, is SAVISQKPSRDICQRGTSLTIQCQVDSQVTMMFWYRQQPGQSLTLIATANQGSEATYESGFVIDKFPISRPNLTFSTLTVSNMSPEDSSIYLCSADSPTEAFFGQGTRLTVV.

The V and J genes are TRBV30 and TRBJ1-3; a possible D gene is TRBD1 (6 bases). The CDR3 is 14 amino acids. The V and J ends lost 1 base and 2 bases respectively, with 9 bases between them. Germline CDR1 reads GTSNPN; CDR2 reads SVGIG (reference sequence). The CDR3 region is CAWSGAGAGNTIYF. CDR3 sequence (DNA): TGTGCCTGGAGTGGGGCAGGGGCTGGAAACACCATATATTTT. Full variable domain (missing parts from reference TRBV30 and TRBJ1-3): SQTIHQWPATLVQPVGSPLSLECTVEGTSNPNLYWYRQAAGRGLQLLFYSVGIGQISSEVPQNLSASRPQDRQFILSSKKLLLSDSGFYLCAWSGAGAGNTIYFGEGSWLTVV.

This chain uses TRBV27 with TRBJ1-5, with 9 positions matching TRBD1. Germline CDR1 reads MNHEY; CDR2 reads SMNVEV (reference sequence). The CDR3 covers 14 residues. V shed 4 bases, J shed 7 bases, and the junction held 5 bases outside the gene matches. CDR3: CASSSRQGGQPQHF. Here the CDR3 DNA reads TGTGCCAGCAGTTCCCGACAGGGGGGCCAGCCCCAGCATTTT.

CDR3 sequence (DNA): TGTGCCAGCAGCTTGGGTAGGGGGCTGAACACCGGGGAGCTGTTTTTT. Translation: CASSLGRGLNTGELFF. The rearrangement joins TRBV5-6 to TRBJ2-2; 7 bases align to TRBD1. Germline loops: CDR1 SGHDT, CDR2 YYEEEE. V lost 0 bases to trimming and J lost 1 base; unmatched junction nucleotides: 3. The CDR3 runs to 16 residues.

The DNA of the CDR3 is TGCGCCAGCAGCCTGACAGGGCCTGATCAGCCCCAGCATTTT. Amino acids: CASSLTGPDQPQHF. The gene calls are TRBV5-1 and TRBJ1-5, with 7 bases that match TRBD1. V trimming: 4 bases; J trimming: 5 bases; junction bases outside the gene matches: 6. The CDR3 totals 14 residues. Per the germline V gene, CDR1 is SGHRS and CDR2 is YFSETQ.

J is TRBJ2-1 and V is TRBV14; 12 bases are shared with TRBD2. V gave up 2 bases and J gave up 2 bases; unmatched junction bases: 1. This CDR3 is built from 16 residues. The germline CDR1 and CDR2 sequences are SGHDN and FVKESK. Written as DNA, the CDR3 is TGTGCCAGCAGCCAACTAGCGGGGGGGCCCTACAATGAGCAGTTCTTC. Protein sequence: CASSQLAGGPYNEQFF.

This clone is judged medium-sized. The chain has TRBV2 and TRBJ2-7, with TRBD1 as a possible D gene (5 bases). CDR3 length equals 13 residues. The ends were cut back, 7 bases at V and 3 bases at J, with 13 bases in the middle. Germline loops: CDR1 SNHLY, CDR2 FYNNEI. CDR3 in DNA: TGTGCCAGCATAAGTGACAGAGTCTACGAGCAGTACTTC. This sequence encodes CASISDRVYEQYF.

The rearrangement links TRBV19 to TRBJ2-2; a possible D gene is TRBD2 (5 bases). The CDR3 loop spans 14 amino acids. Germline CDR1 reads LNHDA; CDR2 reads SQIVND (reference sequence). V was cut by 7 bases and J by 5 bases, with 14 bases left in between. For the CDR3, the DNA is TGTGCCAGTACAGCCCGGGGAACGACCGGGGAGCTGTTTTTT. Translating it yields CASTARGTTGELFF.